This TCR beta chain comes out of a study of OX40 agonist ivuxolimab in advanced cancers. Sequenced by immunoSEQ multiplex PCR; TCRdb stores in-frame clones only, minus some. The table has over 10,000 clones, about 75% seen once; the top ten hold roughly 29%. Per germline, CDR1 KGHSH and CDR2 LQKENI. The CDR3 runs 17 residues. V trimming: 6 bases; J trimming: 7 bases; junction bases outside the gene matches: 11. This chain connects TRBV18 to TRBJ2-2, with 13 positions matching TRBD2. This specimen consisted of CD4+ or CD8+ T cells sorted from blood, obtained in a trial of the OX40 agonist ivuxolimab. This clonotype was sampled from an adult with an advanced solid tumor such as melanoma, head and neck, liver or kidney cancer. CDR3: CASSPTGTSGKGGELFF. As DNA, the CDR3 is TGTGCCAGCTCCCCCACTGGGACTAGCGGGAAGGGCGGGGAGCTGTTTTTT.